A single sample is the source of the 6 T cell receptor beta chains below, sequenced in a study of blood T cell repertoires in COVID-19. Profiling relied on immunoSEQ multiplex PCR, and the TCRdb table lists in-frame clones only, not all of them. Here the sample spans 250,000 or so clones, about 91% being singletons. Sequencing was performed on PBMCs or T cells enriched from blood (not recorded which). The receptor set was obtained from a man aged 35 to 55 who had been exposed to COVID-19.

The chain couples TRBV18 to TRBJ1-2; TRBD1 matches at 9 bases. CDR1 and CDR2 (germline): KGHSH, LQKENI. V lost 2 bases to trimming and J lost 3 bases; unmatched junction nucleotides: 4. The CDR3 runs to 15 residues. The CDR3 DNA follows: TGTGCCAGCTCACCAACAGGGGGCGAGGACTATGGCTACACCTTC. Its translation: CASSPTGGEDYGYTF.

This rearrangement joins TRBV2 to TRBJ1-5; possibly TRBD1 for D (5 bases). V gave up 6 bases and J gave up 0 bases, with 21 bases separating them. The germline gives CDR1 SNHLY, CDR2 FYNNEI. The length of the CDR3 is 18 residues. The CDR3 DNA reads TGTGCCAGCAGCGATCCCGGACATTTGGGGGGTAGCAATCAGCCCCAGCATTTT. This gives the protein CASSDPGHLGGSNQPQHF.

V and J are TRBV5-4 and TRBJ2-5, with TRBD1 identical over 9 bases. Germline CDR1 is SGHNT and CDR2 is YYREEE (reference sequence). The CDR3 sequence is 13 residues long. After removal of 4 bases from V and 3 bases from J, the junction contained 1 base not matched to a gene. DNA of the CDR3: TGTGCCAGCAGCCGGGACAGGGAAGAGACCCAGTACTTC. Its translation: CASSRDREETQYF.

V gene TRBV11-3 combines with J gene TRBJ2-2; TRBD1 matches 7 bases. Germline V gene lookup returns CDR1 SGHNT and CDR2 YENEEA. CDR3 size: 15 residues. With 1 base clipped from V and 3 bases from J, the junction kept 2 bases outside the gene matches. The CDR3 loop reads CASSLGGGDTGELFF. Here the CDR3 DNA reads TGTGCCAGCAGCTTAGGAGGGGGCGACACCGGGGAGCTGTTTTTT.

The chain recombines TRBV5-1 with TRBJ1-2; TRBD1 might be the D (5 bases). Trimming removed 0 bases from V and 3 bases from J, with 12 bases in between. CDR1 is SGHRS, CDR2 YFSETQ, per germline. CDR3 size: 15 residues. CDR3 in DNA: TGCGCCAGCAGCTTGGTGGCAGGGAATGACTATGGCTACACCTTC. Protein product: CASSLVAGNDYGYTF.

This rearrangement joins TRBV12-3 or TRBV12-4 to TRBJ1-1, with unresolved D. Trimming removed 6 bases from V and 13 bases from J, with 21 bases in between. CDR3 length: 13 amino acids. CDR3 sequence reads: CASRSPGRSEGFF. The CDR3, as DNA: TGTGCCAGCAGGTCTCCCGGACGGTCGGAGGGTTTCTTT.